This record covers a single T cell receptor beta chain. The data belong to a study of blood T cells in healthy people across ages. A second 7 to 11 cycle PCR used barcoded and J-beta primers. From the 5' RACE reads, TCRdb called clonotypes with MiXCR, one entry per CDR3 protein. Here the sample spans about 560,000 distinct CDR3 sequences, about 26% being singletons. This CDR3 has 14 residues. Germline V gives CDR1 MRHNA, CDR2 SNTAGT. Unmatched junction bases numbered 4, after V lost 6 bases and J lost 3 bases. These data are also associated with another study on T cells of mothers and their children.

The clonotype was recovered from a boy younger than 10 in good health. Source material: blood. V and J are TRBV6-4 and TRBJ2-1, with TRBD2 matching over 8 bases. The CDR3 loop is CASSWTSSYNEQFF. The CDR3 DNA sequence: TGTGCCAGCAGCTGGACTAGCAGCTACAATGAGCAGTTCTTC.